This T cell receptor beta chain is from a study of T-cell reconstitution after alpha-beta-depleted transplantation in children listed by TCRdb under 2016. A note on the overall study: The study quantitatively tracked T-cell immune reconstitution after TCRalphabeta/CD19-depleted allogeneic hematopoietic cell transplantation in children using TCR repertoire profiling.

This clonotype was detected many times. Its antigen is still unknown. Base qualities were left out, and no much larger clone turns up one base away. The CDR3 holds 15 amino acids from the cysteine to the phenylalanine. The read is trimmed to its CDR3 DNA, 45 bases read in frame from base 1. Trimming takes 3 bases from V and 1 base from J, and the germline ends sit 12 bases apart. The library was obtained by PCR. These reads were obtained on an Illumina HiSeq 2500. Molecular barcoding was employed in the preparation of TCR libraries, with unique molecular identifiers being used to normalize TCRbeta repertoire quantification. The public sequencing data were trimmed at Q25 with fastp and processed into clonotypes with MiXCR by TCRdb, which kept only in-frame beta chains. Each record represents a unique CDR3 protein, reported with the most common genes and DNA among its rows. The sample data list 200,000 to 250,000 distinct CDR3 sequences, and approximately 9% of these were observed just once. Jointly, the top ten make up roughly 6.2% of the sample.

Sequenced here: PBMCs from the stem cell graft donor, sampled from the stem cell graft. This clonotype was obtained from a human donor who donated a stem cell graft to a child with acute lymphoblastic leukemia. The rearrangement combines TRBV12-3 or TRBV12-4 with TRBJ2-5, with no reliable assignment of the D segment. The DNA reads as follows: TGTGCCAGCAGTTTGCGTAATCTACCCCAAGAGACCCAGTACTTC. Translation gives CASSLRNLPQETQYF.